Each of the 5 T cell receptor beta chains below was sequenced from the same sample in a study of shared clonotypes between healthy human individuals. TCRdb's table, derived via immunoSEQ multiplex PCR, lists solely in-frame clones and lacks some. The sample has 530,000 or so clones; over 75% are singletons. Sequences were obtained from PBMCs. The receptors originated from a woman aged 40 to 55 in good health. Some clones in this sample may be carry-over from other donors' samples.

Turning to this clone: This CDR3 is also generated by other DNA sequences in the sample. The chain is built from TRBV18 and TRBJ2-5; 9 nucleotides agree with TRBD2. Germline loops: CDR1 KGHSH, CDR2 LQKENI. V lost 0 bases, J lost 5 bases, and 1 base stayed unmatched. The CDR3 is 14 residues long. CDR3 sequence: CASSPPAGGETQYF. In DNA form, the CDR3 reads TGTGCCAGCTCACCACCTGCGGGAGGGGAGACCCAGTACTTC.

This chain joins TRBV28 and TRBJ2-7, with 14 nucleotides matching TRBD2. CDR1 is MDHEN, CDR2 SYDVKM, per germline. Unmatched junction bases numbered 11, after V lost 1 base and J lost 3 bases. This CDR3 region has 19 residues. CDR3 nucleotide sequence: TGTGCCAGCAGTTTATCCGCCCCGACCGGGACTAGCGGGAGCTACGAGCAGTACTTC. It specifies CASSLSAPTGTSGSYEQYF. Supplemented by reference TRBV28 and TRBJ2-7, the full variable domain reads DVKVTQSSRYLVKRTGEKVFLECVQDMDHENMFWYRQDPGLGLRLIYFSYDVKMKEKGDIPEGYSVSREKKERFSLILESASTNQTSMYLCASSLSAPTGTSGSYEQYFGPGTRLTVT.

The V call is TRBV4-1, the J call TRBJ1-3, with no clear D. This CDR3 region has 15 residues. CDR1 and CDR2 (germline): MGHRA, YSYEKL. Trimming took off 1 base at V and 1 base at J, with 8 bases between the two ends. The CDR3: CASSQGTGSGNTIYF. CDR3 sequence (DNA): TGCGCCAGCAGCCAAGGGACGGGTTCTGGAAACACCATATATTTT.

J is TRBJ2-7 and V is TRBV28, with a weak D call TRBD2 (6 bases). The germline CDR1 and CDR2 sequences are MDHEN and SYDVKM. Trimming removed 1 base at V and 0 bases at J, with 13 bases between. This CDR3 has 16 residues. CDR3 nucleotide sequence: TGTGCCAGCAGTTTATCTACGGTCGGGAGCTCCTACGAGCAGTACTTC. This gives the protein CASSLSTVGSSYEQYF.

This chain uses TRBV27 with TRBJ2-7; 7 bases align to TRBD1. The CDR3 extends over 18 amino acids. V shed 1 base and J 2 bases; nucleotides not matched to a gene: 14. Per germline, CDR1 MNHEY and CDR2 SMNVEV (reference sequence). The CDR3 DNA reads TGTGCCAGCAGTTTATACCCGACAGGGAATTTGAAAGCCTACGAGCAGTACTTC. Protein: CASSLYPTGNLKAYEQYF.